Listed below are T cell receptor beta chains from one sample, sequenced in a study of blood T cell repertoires in COVID-19. Repertoires were generated with immunoSEQ multiplex PCR, while TCRdb's copy carries only in-frame clones and drops some. The sample lists hundreds of thousands of clones; 91% were seen once. Sequences were obtained from peripheral blood. These TCRs come from a woman between 18 and 30 years old who had recovered from COVID-19. Each CDR3 is given with its conserved first and last residue. D genes are given only for firm matches. Expanded clones are given a class, and other clones once, few, many or no size at all.

CDR3: CASSESTGAGETQYF
DNA: TGCGCCAGCAGTGAGTCGACGGGAGCTGGAGAGACCCAGTACTTC
length: 15
J: TRBJ2-5
D: .
size: .
V: TRBV10-1

CDR3: CASSYSRLAYNEQFF
DNA: TGTGCCAGCAGTTACTCGAGGCTAGCCTACAATGAGCAGTTCTTC
length: 15
J: TRBJ2-1
D: .
size: .
V: TRBV6-2/TRBV6-3

CDR3: CASSYVLGTRSYNEQFF
DNA: TGTGCCAGCAGTTACGTGTTAGGGACTCGCTCCTACAATGAGCAGTTCTTC
length: 17
J: TRBJ2-1
D: .
size: .
V: TRBV6-2/TRBV6-3

CDR3: CASPGGAGANVLTF
DNA: TGTGCCAGCCCAGGGGGCGCTGGGGCCAACGTCCTGACTTTC
length: 14
J: TRBJ2-6
D: TRBD1
size: .
V: TRBV5-8

CDR3: CASSRSGSGTGELFF
DNA: TGCGCCAGCTCGCGGAGCGGGAGCGGGACCGGGGAGCTGTTTTTT
length: 15
J: TRBJ2-2
D: TRBD2
size: .
V: TRBV10-2

CDR3: CASSQDLLPDTLNTEAFF
DNA: TGTGCCAGCAGCCAAGACTTGTTACCTGACACCCTGAACACTGAAGCTTTCTTT
length: 18
J: TRBJ1-1
D: .
size: .
V: TRBV3-1/TRBV3-2

CDR3: CASSKNLGARGRETNEKLFF
DNA: TGTGCCAGCAGCAAAAACCTAGGGGCCAGGGGGCGGGAAACTAATGAAAAACTGTTTTTT
length: 20
J: TRBJ1-4
D: .
size: once
V: TRBV21-1

CDR3: CASSGLAGVKNIQYF
DNA: TGTGCCAGCAGTGGGCTAGCGGGAGTTAAAAACATTCAGTACTTC
length: 15
J: TRBJ2-4
D: TRBD2
size: once
V: TRBV27

CDR3: CASSLGAGFDTQYF
DNA: TGTGCCAGCAGCTTAGGGGCTGGTTTCGATACGCAGTATTTT
length: 14
J: TRBJ2-3
D: .
size: .
V: TRBV7-9

CDR3: CASSVSGSPYNEQFF
DNA: TGTGCCAGCAGCGTAAGCGGGAGCCCCTACAATGAGCAGTTCTTC
length: 15
J: TRBJ2-1
D: TRBD2
size: .
V: TRBV9

CDR3: CASKVIVTGGYGYTF
DNA: TGTGCCAGTAAGGTCATAGTCACGGGGGGCTATGGCTACACCTTC
length: 15
J: TRBJ1-2
D: .
size: .
V: TRBV19

CDR3: CASSSRLHGYTF
DNA: TGTGCCAGCAGCTCTCGACTACATGGCTACACCTTC
length: 12
J: TRBJ1-2
D: .
size: .
V: TRBV6-5

CDR3: CASGTTQGAGANVLTF
DNA: TGTGCTAGTGGTACCACACAGGGGGCAGGGGCCAACGTCCTGACTTTC
length: 16
J: TRBJ2-6
D: TRBD1
size: many
V: TRBV12-5

CDR3: CASVSWEQTQYF
DNA: TGTGCCAGCGTGTCGTGGGAGCAGACCCAGTACTTC
length: 12
J: TRBJ2-5
D: .
size: .
V: TRBV19

CDR3: CASSLAQNYGYTF
DNA: TGTGCCAGCAGCTTGGCACAGAACTATGGCTACACCTTC
length: 13
J: TRBJ1-2
D: .
size: .
V: TRBV5-6

CDR3: CASSSIWTGLNTEAFF
DNA: TGTGCCAGCAGCTCGATCTGGACAGGTTTGAACACTGAAGCTTTCTTT
length: 16
J: TRBJ1-1
D: TRBD1
size: .
V: TRBV11-3

CDR3: CASEGVGETQYF
DNA: TGTGCCAGCGAAGGGGTGGGCGAGACCCAGTACTTC
length: 12
J: TRBJ2-5
D: .
size: .
V: TRBV12-3/TRBV12-4

CDR3: CASSITGGDGYTF
DNA: TGTGCCAGTAGTATTACGGGGGGAGATGGCTACACCTTC
length: 13
J: TRBJ1-2
D: .
size: .
V: TRBV19

CDR3: CASSQAGGTGELFF
DNA: TGTGCCAGCAGCCAGGCGGGGGGAACCGGGGAGCTGTTTTTT
length: 14
J: TRBJ2-2
D: TRBD2
size: .
V: TRBV7-9

CDR3: CASSLSGQGPYNEQFF
DNA: TGTGCCAGCAGTTTATCAGGACAGGGCCCCTACAATGAGCAGTTCTTC
length: 16
J: TRBJ2-1
D: TRBD1
size: .
V: TRBV28

CDR3: CASSYGGSFNTGELFF
DNA: TGTGCCAGCAGTTACGGCGGGAGCTTTAACACCGGGGAGCTGTTTTTT
length: 16
J: TRBJ2-2
D: TRBD2
size: .
V: TRBV6-5

CDR3: CASSYTTALGSYNEQFF
DNA: TGTGCCAGCAGTTACACGACTGCGCTAGGGAGCTACAATGAGCAGTTCTTC
length: 17
J: TRBJ2-1
D: .
size: .
V: TRBV28

CDR3: CAEGENPNTEAFF
DNA: TGTGCCGAGGGTGAAAATCCGAACACTGAAGCTTTCTTT
length: 13
J: TRBJ1-1
D: .
size: .
V: TRBV12-3/TRBV12-4

CDR3: CASSQLFRQKGSWETQYF
DNA: TGTGCCAGCAGCCAACTTTTTAGGCAGAAGGGGTCGTGGGAGACCCAGTACTTC
length: 18
J: TRBJ2-5
D: .
size: .
V: TRBV3-1/TRBV3-2

CDR3: CASSQGSWGGSGANVLTF
DNA: TGCGCCAGCAGCCAAGGTTCCTGGGGCGGCTCTGGGGCCAACGTCCTGACTTTC
length: 18
J: TRBJ2-6
D: .
size: .
V: TRBV4-3

CDR3: CASSVTPGQGGTEAFF
DNA: TGTGCCAGCAGTGTAACACCGGGACAGGGAGGCACTGAAGCTTTCTTT
length: 16
J: TRBJ1-1
D: TRBD1
size: .
V: TRBV6-1

CDR3: CSVEDPGTPYGYTF
DNA: TGCAGCGTTGAAGATCCCGGGACACCCTATGGCTACACCTTC
length: 14
J: TRBJ1-2
D: .
size: .
V: TRBV29-1

CDR3: CASRMRDGSTGELFF
DNA: TGCGCCAGCAGAATGAGGGATGGAAGCACCGGGGAGCTGTTTTTT
length: 15
J: TRBJ2-2
D: .
size: .
V: TRBV5-1

CDR3: CASSPPDQPQHF
DNA: TGTGCCAGCAGCCCTCCCGATCAGCCCCAGCATTTT
length: 12
J: TRBJ1-5
D: .
size: .
V: TRBV12-3/TRBV12-4

CDR3: CASSAAGTDTQYF
DNA: TGTGCCAGCAGCGCAGCGGGCACAGATACGCAGTATTTT
length: 13
J: TRBJ2-3
D: .
size: .
V: TRBV11-2

CDR3: CAWSVGRRLGSPLHF
DNA: TGTGCCTGGAGTGTAGGCAGGCGACTAGGTTCACCCCTCCACTTT
length: 15
J: TRBJ1-6
D: .
size: .
V: TRBV30

CDR3: CASRNRGTSDTQYF
DNA: TGTGCCAGTAGAAATAGGGGTACCTCCGATACGCAGTATTTT
length: 14
J: TRBJ2-3
D: .
size: .
V: TRBV19

CDR3: CATSDSRDFTDTQYF
DNA: TGTGCCACCAGTGATTCCCGGGACTTCACAGATACGCAGTATTTT
length: 15
J: TRBJ2-3
D: .
size: .
V: TRBV24-1

CDR3: CASSEGAGNQPQHF
DNA: TGTGCCAGCAGTGAAGGGGCAGGGAATCAGCCCCAGCATTTT
length: 14
J: TRBJ1-5
D: .
size: .
V: TRBV6-1

CDR3: CASSSQSTDTQYF
DNA: TGTGCCAGCAGCTCGCAGAGCACAGATACGCAGTATTTT
length: 13
J: TRBJ2-3
D: .
size: .
V: TRBV7-2

CDR3: CASTLSGGSTQYF
DNA: TGTGCCAGCACACTGTCAGGAGGGTCAACGCAGTATTTT
length: 13
J: TRBJ2-3
D: .
size: .
V: TRBV2

CDR3: CASSRQGDNSPLHF
DNA: TGTGCCAGCAGCAGACAGGGGGATAATTCACCCCTCCACTTT
length: 14
J: TRBJ1-6
D: TRBD1
size: few
V: TRBV5-4

CDR3: CASSAMTGGVNTEAFF
DNA: TGTGCCAGCAGTGCTATGACAGGGGGAGTGAACACTGAAGCTTTCTTT
length: 16
J: TRBJ1-1
D: TRBD1
size: .
V: TRBV25-1

CDR3: CASSKTDSPTMRQFF
DNA: TGTGCCAGCAGCAAGACGGACTCCCCTACAATGAGGCAGTTCTTC
length: 15
J: TRBJ2-1
D: .
size: .
V: TRBV5-5